The following is a T cell receptor beta chain sequence with its context. The data stem from a study of T-cell memory formation after mild COVID-19. Germline V CDR1 and CDR2: SGHDN, FVKESK. The CDR3 extends over 15 amino acids. With 3 bases removed from V and 1 base from J, the gap between germline ends came to 7 bases. TCRdb analysed the 5' RACE reads with MiXCR anew, one entry per CDR3 protein. The sample consists of approximately 580,000 distinct CDR3 sequences, around 20% of them appearing once. This TCR came from an adult woman who had mild COVID-19 (a few samples of this study predate the infection). Cell type and time point are not known. The material sequenced was PBMCs or a T cell subset sorted from them (not recorded which). V usage is TRBV14 and J usage is TRBJ1-6; no clear D gene. CDR3 in amino acids: CASSHPGSYNSPLHF. The CDR3 DNA sequence: TGTGCCAGCAGCCACCCGGGGTCCTATAATTCACCCCTCCACTTT.